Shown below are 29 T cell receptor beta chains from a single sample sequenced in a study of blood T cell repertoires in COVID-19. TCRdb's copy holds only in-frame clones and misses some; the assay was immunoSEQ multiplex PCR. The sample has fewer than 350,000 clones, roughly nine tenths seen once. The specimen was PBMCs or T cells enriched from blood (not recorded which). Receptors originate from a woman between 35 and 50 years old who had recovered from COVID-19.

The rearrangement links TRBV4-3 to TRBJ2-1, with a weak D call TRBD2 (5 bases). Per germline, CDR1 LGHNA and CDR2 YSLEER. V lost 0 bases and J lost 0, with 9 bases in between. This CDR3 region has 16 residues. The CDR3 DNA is TGCGCCAGCAGCCAAGAGTCGGGGAGCTCCTACAATGAGCAGTTCTTC. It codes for CASSQESGSSYNEQFF.

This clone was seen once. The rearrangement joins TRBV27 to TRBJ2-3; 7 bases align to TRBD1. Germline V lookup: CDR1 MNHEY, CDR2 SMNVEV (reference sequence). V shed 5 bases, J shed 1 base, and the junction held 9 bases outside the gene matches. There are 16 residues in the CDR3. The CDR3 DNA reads TGTGCCAGCAGTCTCAGACAGGGATTCGGCACAGATACGCAGTATTTT. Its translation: CASSLRQGFGTDTQYF.

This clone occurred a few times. Written as DNA, the CDR3 is TGTGCCAGCAGCTTAGTCAAGGGAGGGGTGAATGAGCAGTTCTTC. This gives the protein CASSLVKGGVNEQFF. The genes are TRBV11-2 and TRBJ2-1, with 7 nucleotides matching TRBD2. The V and J ends lost 1 base and 7 bases, in that order; junction bases with no gene match: 7. The CDR3 loop spans 15 amino acids. Per the germline V gene, CDR1 is SGHAT and CDR2 is FQNNGV.

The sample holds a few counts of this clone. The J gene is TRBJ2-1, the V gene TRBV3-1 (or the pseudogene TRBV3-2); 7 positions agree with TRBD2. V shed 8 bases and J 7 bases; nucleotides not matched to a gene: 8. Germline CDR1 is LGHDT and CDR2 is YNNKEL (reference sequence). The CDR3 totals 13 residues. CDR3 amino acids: CASGIFSGNEQFF. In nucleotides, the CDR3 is TGTGCCAGCGGGATCTTTAGCGGGAATGAGCAGTTCTTC.

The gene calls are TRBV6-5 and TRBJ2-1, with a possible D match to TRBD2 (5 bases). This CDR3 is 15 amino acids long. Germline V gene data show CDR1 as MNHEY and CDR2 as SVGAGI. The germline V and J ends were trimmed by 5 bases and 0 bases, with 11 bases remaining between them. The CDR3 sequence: CASSLPAGSYNEQFF. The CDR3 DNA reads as TGTGCCAGCAGTCTCCCGGCGGGCTCCTACAATGAGCAGTTCTTC.

CDR3 protein: CASSPGQTRSQPQHF. DNA of the CDR3: TGTGCCAGCAGTCCGGGACAAACCCGGAGTCAGCCCCAGCATTTT. The chain employs TRBV27 and TRBJ1-5, with D tentatively TRBD1 (6 bases). The length of the CDR3 is 15 residues. The germline V gene encodes CDR1 MNHEY and CDR2 SMNVEV (reference sequence). The germline V and J ends were trimmed by 5 bases and 6 bases, with 17 bases remaining between them.

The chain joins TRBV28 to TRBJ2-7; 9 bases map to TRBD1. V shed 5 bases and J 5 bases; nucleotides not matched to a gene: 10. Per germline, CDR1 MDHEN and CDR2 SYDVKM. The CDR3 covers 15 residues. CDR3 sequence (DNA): TGTGCCAGCAGTCCCGGGACAGGGTATTACCACGAGCAGTACTTC. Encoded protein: CASSPGTGYYHEQYF.

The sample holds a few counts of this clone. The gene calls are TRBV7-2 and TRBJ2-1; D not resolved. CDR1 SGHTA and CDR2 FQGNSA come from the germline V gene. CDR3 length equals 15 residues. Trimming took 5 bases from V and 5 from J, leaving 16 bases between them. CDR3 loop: CASSPSPLQNNEQFF. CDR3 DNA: TGTGCCAGCAGCCCTTCGCCCCTACAGAACAATGAGCAGTTCTTC.

CDR3 in amino acids: CASSIDRRQGVGTQYF. CDR3 nucleotides: TGTGCCAGTAGTATAGATCGGAGACAGGGGGTCGGGACCCAGTACTTC. This chain uses TRBV19 with TRBJ2-5; 9 nucleotides align to TRBD1. With V trimmed by 0 bases and J by 7 bases, 9 bases remained unmatched. CDR1 and CDR2 from the germline V gene are LNHDA and SQIVND (reference sequence). The CDR3 covers 16 residues.

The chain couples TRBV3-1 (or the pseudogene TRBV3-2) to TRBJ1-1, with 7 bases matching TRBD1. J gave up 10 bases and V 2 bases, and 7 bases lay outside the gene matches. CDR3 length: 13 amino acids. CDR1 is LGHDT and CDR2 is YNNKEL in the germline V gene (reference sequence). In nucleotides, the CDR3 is TGTGCCAGCAGCCAAAATAACAGGGGTGTAGCTTTCTTT. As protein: CASSQNNRGVAFF.

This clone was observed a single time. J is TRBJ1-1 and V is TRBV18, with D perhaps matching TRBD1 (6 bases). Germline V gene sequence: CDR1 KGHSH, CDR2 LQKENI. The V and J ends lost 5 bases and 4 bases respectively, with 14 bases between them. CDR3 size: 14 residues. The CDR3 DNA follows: TGTGCCAGCTCAGCAGGGGCGCTAGGCACTGAAGCTTTCTTT. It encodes CASSAGALGTEAFF. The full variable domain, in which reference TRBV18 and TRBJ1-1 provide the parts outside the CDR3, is NAGVMQNPRHLVRRRGQEARLRCSPMKGHSHVYWYRQLPEEGLKFMVYLQKENIIDESGMPKERFSAEFPKEGPSILRIQQVVRGDSAAYFCASSAGALGTEAFFGQGTRLTVV.

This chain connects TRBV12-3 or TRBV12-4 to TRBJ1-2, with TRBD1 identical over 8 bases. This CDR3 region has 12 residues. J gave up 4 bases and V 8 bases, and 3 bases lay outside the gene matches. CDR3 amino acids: CASGQGPYGYTF. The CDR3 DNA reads TGTGCCAGCGGACAGGGCCCCTATGGCTACACCTTC.

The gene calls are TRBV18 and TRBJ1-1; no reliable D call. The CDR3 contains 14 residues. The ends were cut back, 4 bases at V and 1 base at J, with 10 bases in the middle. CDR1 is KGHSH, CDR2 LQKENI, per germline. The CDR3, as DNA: TGTGCCAGCTCACGAACTAATGGGAACACTGAAGCTTTCTTT. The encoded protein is CASSRTNGNTEAFF.

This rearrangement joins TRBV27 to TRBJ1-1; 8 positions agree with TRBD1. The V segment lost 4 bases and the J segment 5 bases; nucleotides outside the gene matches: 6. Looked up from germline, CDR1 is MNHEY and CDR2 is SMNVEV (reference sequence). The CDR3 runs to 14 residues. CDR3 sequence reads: CASSWGTGETEAFF. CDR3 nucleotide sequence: TGTGCCAGCAGTTGGGGGACAGGTGAGACTGAAGCTTTCTTT.

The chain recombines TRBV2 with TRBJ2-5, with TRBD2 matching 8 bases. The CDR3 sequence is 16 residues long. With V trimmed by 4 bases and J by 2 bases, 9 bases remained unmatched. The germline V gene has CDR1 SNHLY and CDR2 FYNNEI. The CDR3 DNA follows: TGTGCCAGCAGTGCTCCCCCGGGAGGGCTACAAGAGACCCAGTACTTC. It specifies CASSAPPGGLQETQYF.

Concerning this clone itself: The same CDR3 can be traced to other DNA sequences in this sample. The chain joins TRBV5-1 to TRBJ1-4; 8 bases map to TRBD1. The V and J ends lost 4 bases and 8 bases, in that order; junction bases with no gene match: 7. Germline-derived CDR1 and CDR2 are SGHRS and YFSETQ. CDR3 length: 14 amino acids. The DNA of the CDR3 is TGCGCCAGCAGCCTTGGACAGGGAGGGGAAAAACTGTTTTTT. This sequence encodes CASSLGQGGEKLFF.

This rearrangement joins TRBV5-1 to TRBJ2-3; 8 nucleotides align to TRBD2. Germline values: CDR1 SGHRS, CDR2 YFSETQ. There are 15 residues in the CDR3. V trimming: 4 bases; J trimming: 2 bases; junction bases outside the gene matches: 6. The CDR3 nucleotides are TGCGCCAGCAGCGGGTTAGCGGGGAACACAGATACGCAGTATTTT. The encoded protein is CASSGLAGNTDTQYF.

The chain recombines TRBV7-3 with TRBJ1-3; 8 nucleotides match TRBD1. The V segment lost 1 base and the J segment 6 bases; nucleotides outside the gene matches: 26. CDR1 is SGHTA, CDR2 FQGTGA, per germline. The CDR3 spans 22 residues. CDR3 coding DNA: TGTGCCAGCAGCTTAAGGTCAAAGGGGCTTGGGACAGGTCTTTGCTGCACAAACACCATATATTTT. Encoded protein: CASSLRSKGLGTGLCCTNTIYF.

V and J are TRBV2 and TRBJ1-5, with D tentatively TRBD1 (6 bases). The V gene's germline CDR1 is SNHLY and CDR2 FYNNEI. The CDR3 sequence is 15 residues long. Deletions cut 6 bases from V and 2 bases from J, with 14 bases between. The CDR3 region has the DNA TGTGCCAGCAGGAGACAGGTAGGCGGCAATCAGCCCCAGCATTTT. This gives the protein CASRRQVGGNQPQHF. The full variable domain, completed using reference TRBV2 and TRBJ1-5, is EPEVTQTPSHQVTQMGQEVILRCVPISNHLYFYWYRQILGQKVEFLVSFYNNEISEKSEIFDDQFSVERPDGSNFTLKIRSTKLEDSAMYFCASRRQVGGNQPQHFGDGTRLSIL.

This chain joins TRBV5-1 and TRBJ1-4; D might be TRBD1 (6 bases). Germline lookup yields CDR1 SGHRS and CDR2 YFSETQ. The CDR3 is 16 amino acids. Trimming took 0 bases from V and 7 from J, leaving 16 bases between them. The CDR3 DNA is TGCGCCAGCAGCTTGGACGGGACATCCGAGCGTGAAAAACTGTTTTTT. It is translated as CASSLDGTSEREKLFF.

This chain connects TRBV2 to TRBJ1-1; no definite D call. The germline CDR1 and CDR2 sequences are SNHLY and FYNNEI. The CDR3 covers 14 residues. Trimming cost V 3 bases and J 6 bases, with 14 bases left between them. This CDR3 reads CASSEDSGRAEAFF. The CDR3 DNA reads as TGTGCCAGCAGTGAGGACTCAGGAAGGGCTGAAGCTTTCTTT.

CDR3 nucleotides: TGTGCCAGCAGCCAGGACAGGGGGCCTAGGGGGGAGCTGTTTTTT. Its translation: CASSQDRGPRGELFF. This sequence joins TRBV5-4 and TRBJ2-2; 11 bases line up with TRBD1. Germline CDR1 SGHNT, CDR2 YYREEE (reference sequence). V shed 4 bases and J 8 bases; nucleotides not matched to a gene: 7. The CDR3 spans 15 residues.

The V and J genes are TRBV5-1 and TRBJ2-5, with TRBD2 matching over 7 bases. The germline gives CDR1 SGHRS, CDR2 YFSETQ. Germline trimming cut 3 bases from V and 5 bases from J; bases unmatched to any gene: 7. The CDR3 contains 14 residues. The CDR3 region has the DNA TGCGCCAGCAGCTCGAAGGGGCGGGGGGAGACCCAGTACTTC. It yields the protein CASSSKGRGETQYF. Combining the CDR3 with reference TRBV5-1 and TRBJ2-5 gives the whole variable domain KAGVTQTPRYLIKTRGQQVTLSCSPISGHRSVSWYQQTPGQGLQFLFEYFSETQRNKGNFPGRFSGRQFSNSRSEMNVSTLELGDSALYLCASSSKGRGETQYFGPGTRLLVL.

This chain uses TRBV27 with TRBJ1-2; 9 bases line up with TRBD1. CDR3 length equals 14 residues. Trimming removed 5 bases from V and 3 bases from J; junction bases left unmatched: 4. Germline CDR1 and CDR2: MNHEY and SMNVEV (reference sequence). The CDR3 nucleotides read TGTGCCAGCAGTGGGGACAGGGATTACTATGGCTACACCTTC. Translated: CASSGDRDYYGYTF.

The DNA of the CDR3 is TGTGCCAGCAGTGCAATGCAGGCAGGGGCTAACTATGGCTACACCTTC. Translation: CASSAMQAGANYGYTF. V is TRBV2 and J is TRBJ1-2; perhaps TRBD1 as D (6 bases). V lost 4 bases and J lost 0, with 15 bases in between. Germline CDR1 is SNHLY and CDR2 is FYNNEI. The CDR3 consists of 16 residues.

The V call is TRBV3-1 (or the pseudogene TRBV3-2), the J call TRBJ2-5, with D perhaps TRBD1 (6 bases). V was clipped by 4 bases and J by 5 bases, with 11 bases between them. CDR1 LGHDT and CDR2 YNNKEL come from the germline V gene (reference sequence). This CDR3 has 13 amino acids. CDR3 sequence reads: CASSLRGGETQYF. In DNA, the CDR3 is TGTGCCAGCAGCCTCAGGGGCGGGGAGACCCAGTACTTC.

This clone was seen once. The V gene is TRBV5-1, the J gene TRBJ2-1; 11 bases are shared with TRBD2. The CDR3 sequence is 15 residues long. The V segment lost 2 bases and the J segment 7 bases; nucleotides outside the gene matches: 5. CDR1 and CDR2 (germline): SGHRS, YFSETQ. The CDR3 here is CASSFSGRAVNEQFF. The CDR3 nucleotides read TGCGCCAGCAGCTTTAGCGGGAGGGCCGTGAATGAGCAGTTCTTC.

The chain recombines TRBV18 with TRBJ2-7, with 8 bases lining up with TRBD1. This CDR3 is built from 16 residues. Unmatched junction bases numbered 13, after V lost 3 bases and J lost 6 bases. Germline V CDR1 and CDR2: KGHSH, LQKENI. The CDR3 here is CASSPSGQGAVGEQYF. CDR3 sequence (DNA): TGTGCCAGCTCACCGTCCGGGCAGGGGGCAGTAGGCGAGCAGTACTTC.

The CDR3 bases are TGTGCCAGCAAGCTGACCACAGGGTTGGAGGCAACTAATGAAAAACTGTTTTTT. As protein: CASKLTTGLEATNEKLFF. The chain combines TRBV5-6 with TRBJ1-4; perhaps TRBD1 as D (6 bases). This CDR3 region has 18 residues. Germline V gene data show CDR1 as SGHDT and CDR2 as YYEEEE. The V gene lost 6 bases and the J gene lost 0 bases, with 21 bases spanning the gap.